The 27 T cell receptor beta chains in this list originate from one sample, sequenced in a study of OX40 agonist ivuxolimab in advanced cancers. Method: immunoSEQ multiplex PCR; TCRdb's copy keeps in-frame clones and lacks some. Of 55,000 to 90,000 clones in the sample, just over 85% were seen once. Sequencing used CD4+ or CD8+ T cells sorted from blood, obtained in a trial of the OX40 agonist ivuxolimab. All receptors come from an adult with an advanced solid tumor such as melanoma, head and neck, liver or kidney cancer.

The chain couples TRBV2 to TRBJ1-4; D is ambiguous. V was cut by 2 bases and J by 0 bases, with 13 bases left in between. The CDR3 consists of 17 residues. The germline CDR1 and CDR2 sequences are SNHLY and FYNNEI. The DNA of the CDR3 is TGTGCCAGCAGTGAAACGGCCCTAGTTGCAACTAATGAAAAACTGTTTTTT. Translated, it gives CASSETALVATNEKLFF.

By proportion, this clone is medium-sized. The chain employs TRBV30 and TRBJ2-6, with unresolved D. This CDR3 comprises 13 residues. Trimming removed 1 base from V and 2 bases from J, with 3 bases in between. Germline V gene data show CDR1 as GTSNPN and CDR2 as SVGIG (reference sequence). This CDR3 reads CAWSGPGANVLTF. CDR3 DNA: TGTGCCTGGAGTGGTCCTGGGGCCAACGTCCTGACTTTC.

The chain combines TRBV25-1 with TRBJ2-7; D is unclear. CDR3 length: 14 amino acids. Trimming removed 4 bases at V and 6 bases at J, with 16 bases between. Germline-derived CDR1 and CDR2 are MGHDK and SYGVNS. The CDR3 DNA sequence: TGTGCCAGCAGTGCAGTCGGGCCAACCTTCGAGCAGTACTTC. It translates to CASSAVGPTFEQYF.

The sample holds a few counts of this clone. V gene TRBV25-1 combines with J gene TRBJ2-1; TRBD2 matches at 10 bases. The CDR3 is made up of 15 amino acids. CDR1 MGHDK and CDR2 SYGVNS come from the germline V gene. Germline trimming cut 3 bases from V and 12 bases from J; bases unmatched to any gene: 11. The CDR3 reads CASSDPGTSENVQFF. As DNA, the CDR3 is TGTGCCAGCAGTGATCCCGGGACTAGCGAGAACGTGCAGTTCTTC. The whole variable domain, remainder taken from reference TRBV25-1 and TRBJ2-1, is EADIYQTPRYLVIGTGKKITLECSQTMGHDKMYWYQQDPGMELHLIHYSYGVNSTEKGDLSSESTVSRIRTEHFPLTLESARPSHTSQYLCASSDPGTSENVQFFGPGTRLTVL.

The gene calls are TRBV6-6 and TRBJ1-2, with 8 bases matching TRBD1. After removal of 5 bases from V and 3 bases from J, the junction contained 8 bases not matched to a gene. In germline, CDR1 is MNHNY, CDR2 SVGAGI (reference sequence). The CDR3 sequence is 15 residues long. The CDR3 protein is CASSRGMDRDYGYTF. The CDR3 nucleotides are TGTGCCAGCAGTAGGGGAATGGACAGGGACTATGGCTACACCTTC.

There are a few counts of this clone. This CDR3 is also generated by other DNA sequences in the sample. The CDR3 DNA follows: TGTGCCAGCTCTGGGGGCCGAGATCAGCCCCAGCATTTT. It translates to CASSGGRDQPQHF. The chain employs TRBV2 and TRBJ1-5; TRBD1 might be the D (6 bases). V was cut by 8 bases and J by 5 bases, with 13 bases left in between. The V gene's germline CDR1 is SNHLY and CDR2 FYNNEI. This CDR3 comprises 13 residues.

The chain links TRBV14 to TRBJ2-1; D may be TRBD2 (5 bases). Trimming took 1 base from V and 9 from J, leaving 10 bases between them. CDR3 length: 13 amino acids. CDR1 and CDR2 (germline): SGHDN, FVKESK. DNA of the CDR3: TGTGCCAGCAGCCAAGCGCTAGCCAGTGAGCAGTTCTTC. This codes for CASSQALASEQFF.

This clone was observed a few times. Other DNA sequences in the sample encode the same CDR3. This sequence joins TRBV5-1 and TRBJ1-1; D possibly corresponds to TRBD1 (5 bases). The V gene's germline CDR1 is SGHRS and CDR2 YFSETQ. The CDR3 covers 13 residues. V dropped 2 bases and J dropped 6 bases, with 11 bases sitting between them. The CDR3 protein is CASSLEGRAEAFF. The CDR3, as DNA: TGCGCCAGCAGCTTAGAGGGACGGGCTGAAGCTTTCTTT.

The CDR3 protein is CASSRHGYTF. CDR3 bases: TGTGCCAGTTCGAGGCATGGCTACACCTTC. J is TRBJ1-2 and V is TRBV19, with no clear D. The V gene lost 8 bases and the J gene lost 6 bases, with 7 bases spanning the gap. Germline V gives CDR1 LNHDA, CDR2 SQIVND (reference sequence). This CDR3 contains 10 residues.

The CDR3 here is CASSSRLNQPQHF. In DNA form, the CDR3 reads TGTGCCAGCAGCTCCCGACTTAATCAGCCCCAGCATTTT. The chain is built from TRBV9 and TRBJ1-5; D gene ambiguous. The ends were cut back, 4 bases at V and 4 bases at J, with 9 bases in the middle. Germline V lookup: CDR1 SGDLS, CDR2 YYNGEE. There are 13 residues in the CDR3.

The chain employs TRBV2 and TRBJ2-1; 9 nucleotides agree with TRBD2. With 1 base clipped from V and 7 bases from J, the junction kept 8 bases outside the gene matches. The length of the CDR3 is 16 residues. The germline CDR1 and CDR2 sequences are SNHLY and FYNNEI. The CDR3 loop is CASSEEGAGGGNEQFF. CDR3 nucleotides: TGTGCCAGCAGTGAAGAGGGAGCGGGAGGCGGGAATGAGCAGTTCTTC. Using reference TRBV2 and TRBJ2-1 for the parts outside the CDR3, the full variable domain is EPEVTQTPSHQVTQMGQEVILRCVPISNHLYFYWYRQILGQKVEFLVSFYNNEISEKSEIFDDQFSVERPDGSNFTLKIRSTKLEDSAMYFCASSEEGAGGGNEQFFGPGTRLTVL.

The chain is built from TRBV29-1 and TRBJ2-1; TRBD1 agrees at 7 bases. After removal of 6 bases from V and 5 bases from J, the junction contained 7 bases not matched to a gene. The CDR3 is made up of 13 amino acids. CDR1 is SQVTM, CDR2 ANQGSEA, per germline. In DNA form, the CDR3 reads TGCAGCGTCAGACAGGGTAATAACAATGAGCAGTTCTTC. Translating gives CSVRQGNNNEQFF.

As DNA, the CDR3 is TGTGCCAGCAGTTTATGGGGTTGGAAGGGGCAGCCCCAGCATTTT. Amino acid sequence: CASSLWGWKGQPQHF. This sequence joins TRBV28 and TRBJ1-5; tentatively, D is TRBD1 (5 bases). The germline V and J ends were trimmed by 0 bases and 7 bases, with 13 bases remaining between them. CDR1 and CDR2 from the germline V gene are MDHEN and SYDVKM. The CDR3 totals 15 residues.

The J gene is TRBJ2-6, the V gene TRBV2; TRBD1 matches at 9 bases. With 5 bases clipped from V and 2 bases from J, the junction kept 4 bases outside the gene matches. CDR3 size: 16 residues. Germline assignment: CDR1 SNHLY and CDR2 FYNNEI. CDR3 protein: CASSRRTGAGANVLTF. In DNA form, the CDR3 reads TGTGCCAGCAGTCGAAGGACAGGGGCTGGGGCCAACGTCCTGACTTTC.

CDR3 protein: CASSPPGLAGGGGEQFF. Written as DNA, the CDR3 is TGTGCCAGCAGTCCGCCGGGACTAGCGGGAGGGGGGGGTGAGCAGTTCTTC. This chain links TRBV7-2 with TRBJ2-1; 16 nucleotides match TRBD2. The CDR3 covers 17 residues. Germline CDR1 and CDR2: SGHTA and FQGNSA. V trimming: 6 bases; J trimming: 9 bases; junction bases outside the gene matches: 11.

This clone showed up just once. In DNA form, the CDR3 reads TGTGCCAGCAGCTTAGCGCCGGGACAGGGTTTAGAGACCCAGTACTTC. Its protein product is CASSLAPGQGLETQYF. The V and J genes are TRBV7-9 and TRBJ2-5; 9 positions agree with TRBD1. The CDR3 spans 16 residues. The junction had 6 bases not matched to a gene; V was cut back by 0 bases and J by 4 bases. Germline V gene lookup returns CDR1 SEHNR and CDR2 FQNEAQ (reference sequence).

V gene TRBV6-6 combines with J gene TRBJ1-5; unclear D gene. This CDR3 has 13 residues. Germline CDR1 is MNHNY and CDR2 is SVGAGI (reference sequence). Trimming shortened V by 7 bases and J by 6 bases, and 13 bases separated the two germline ends. CDR3 bases: TGTGCCAGCACCCTAGAGTTAAGTCAGCCCCAGCATTTT. Amino acids: CASTLELSQPQHF.

The chain recombines TRBV5-1 with TRBJ2-5; TRBD2 agrees at 7 bases. In germline, CDR1 is SGHRS, CDR2 YFSETQ. This CDR3 is built from 16 residues. With 0 bases clipped from V and 0 bases from J, the junction kept 5 bases outside the gene matches. The CDR3 DNA follows: TGCGCCAGCAGCTTGGAGGTTGCGGGGGACCAAGAGACCCAGTACTTC. Residues: CASSLEVAGDQETQYF. Looking up the rest from reference TRBV5-1 and TRBJ2-5 gives the full variable domain: KAGVTQTPRYLIKTRGQQVTLSCSPISGHRSVSWYQQTPGQGLQFLFEYFSETQRNKGNFPGRFSGRQFSNSRSEMNVSTLELGDSALYLCASSLEVAGDQETQYFGPGTRLLVL.

There are a few counts of this clone. This rearrangement joins TRBV29-1 to TRBJ1-2, with D tentatively TRBD1 (6 bases). V was pared by 4 bases and J by 7 bases, with 13 bases between. CDR1 and CDR2 from the germline V gene are SQVTM and ANQGSEA. This CDR3 region has 12 residues. CDR3 bases: TGCAGCGTTGCCATTGGGGGGCTTGGCTACACCTTC. Amino acid sequence: CSVAIGGLGYTF. The whole variable domain, remainder taken from reference TRBV29-1 and TRBJ1-2, is SAVISQKPSRDICQRGTSLTIQCQVDSQVTMMFWYRQQPGQSLTLIATANQGSEATYESGFVIDKFPISRPNLTFSTLTVSNMSPEDSSIYLCSVAIGGLGYTFGSGTRLTVV.

The chain has TRBV15 and TRBJ1-4, with no clear D. Germline lookup yields CDR1 LNHNV and CDR2 YYDKDF (reference sequence). The V and J ends lost 0 bases and 7 bases respectively, with 6 bases between them. CDR3 size: 13 residues. The CDR3 is CATSRDQVEKLFF. The CDR3 DNA follows: TGTGCCACCAGCAGAGACCAGGTTGAAAAACTGTTTTTT.

This chain joins TRBV28 and TRBJ2-2, with D possibly being TRBD1 (5 bases). The CDR3 is 15 residues long. From germline, CDR1 is MDHEN and CDR2 SYDVKM. The germline V and J ends were trimmed by 8 bases and 3 bases, with 16 bases remaining between them. The CDR3 nucleotides read TGTGCCAGCGGGGCTTGGGGCGCTGACACCGGGGAGCTGTTTTTT. Its protein product is CASGAWGADTGELFF.

The rearrangement joins TRBV5-4 to TRBJ2-2; 7 positions agree with TRBD2. CDR1 SGHNT and CDR2 YYREEE come from the germline V gene (reference sequence). The CDR3 has 14 amino acids. The V gene end was trimmed by 3 bases and the J gene end by 1 base; junction bases not matched to a gene: 0. The chain's CDR3 is CASSSSGNTGELFF. In nucleotides, the CDR3 is TGTGCCAGCAGCTCTAGCGGGAACACCGGGGAGCTGTTTTTT.

The V call is TRBV19, the J call TRBJ2-1; a weak D match, TRBD2 (6 bases). The V gene's germline CDR1 is LNHDA and CDR2 SQIVND (reference sequence). V gave up 3 bases and J gave up 6 bases, with 9 bases separating them. The CDR3 consists of 13 residues. CDR3 loop: CASSMDYPNEQFF. The CDR3 DNA sequence: TGTGCCAGTAGTATGGACTATCCCAATGAGCAGTTCTTC. The full variable domain, rest sourced from reference TRBV19 and TRBJ2-1, is DGGITQSPKYLFRKEGQNVTLSCEQNLNHDAMYWYRQDPGQGLRLIYYSQIVNDFQKGDIAEGYSVSREKKESFPLTVTSAQKNPTAFYLCASSMDYPNEQFFGPGTRLTVL.

This chain uses TRBV7-3 with TRBJ2-3; the D call may be TRBD1 or TRBD2 (6 bases each). Trimming left V 6 bases short and J 0 bases short, with 10 bases between. The germline V gene has CDR1 SGHTA and CDR2 FQGTGA. The CDR3 contains 14 residues. DNA for the CDR3: TGTGCCAGCAGGCAAGGGGGGAGCACAGATACGCAGTATTTT. Amino acids: CASRQGGSTDTQYF.

The CDR3 coding sequence is TGTGCCAGCACAAGGGGCAATCAGCCCCAGCATTTT. Its translation: CASTRGNQPQHF. The V call is TRBV28, the J call TRBJ1-5; D is uncertain. CDR3 length equals 12 residues. The V end was cut by 7 bases, the J end by 2 bases, with 6 bases between. CDR1 and CDR2 from the germline V gene are MDHEN and SYDVKM.

V is TRBV4-1 and J is TRBJ1-5; 11 nucleotides align to TRBD1. The CDR3 loop spans 15 amino acids. Germline V gene sequence: CDR1 MGHRA, CDR2 YSYEKL. V lost 4 bases to trimming and J lost 5 bases; unmatched junction nucleotides: 4. This CDR3 is CASSLMGQGDQPQHF. DNA of the CDR3: TGCGCCAGCAGCCTAATGGGACAGGGGGATCAGCCCCAGCATTTT.

The chain carries TRBV7-2 and TRBJ2-7, with 7 bases aligning to TRBD1. This CDR3 is built from 14 residues. Trimming cost V 5 bases and J 3 bases; bases outside gene matches: 7. From germline, CDR1 is SGHTA and CDR2 FQGNSA. CDR3 region: CASSPPRGSYEQYF. CDR3 DNA sequence: TGTGCCAGCAGCCCTCCCAGGGGGAGCTACGAGCAGTACTTC.